The present TCR beta chain was sequenced within a study of blood T cell repertoires in COVID-19. TCRdb's copy holds only in-frame clones and misses some; the assay was immunoSEQ multiplex PCR. The repertoire holds more than 200,000 clones, approximately 90% seen once, with approximately 3.3% in the top ten. Germline V gene lookup returns CDR1 SGHTA and CDR2 FQGNSA. The J segment lost 2 bases and the V segment lost 5 bases, leaving 6 bases of the junction unmatched. CDR3 length: 15 residues. The sequenced material came from peripheral blood. The rearrangement joins TRBV7-2 to TRBJ2-5; 9 positions match TRBD2. This receptor was taken from a young man with active or convalescent COVID-19. This chain's CDR3 is CASSGLLAGQETQYF. The CDR3 coding sequence is TGTGCCAGCAGCGGATTACTAGCGGGTCAAGAGACCCAGTACTTC.